These 16 T cell receptor beta chains were sequenced from one sample in a study of blood T cells in healthy people across ages. A second PCR of 7 to 11 cycles used a sample-barcoded 5' primer and a J-beta primer mix. TCRdb reanalysed the 5' RACE reads using MiXCR and keeps one entry per CDR3 protein. The sample consists of approximately 730,000 distinct CDR3 sequences, about 48% of them appearing once. The sequencing sample was made of blood. The origin of the receptors is a man older than 75 in good health.

The chain uses TRBV6-5 and TRBJ2-2, with TRBD1 matching 9 bases. Germline-derived CDR1 and CDR2 are MNHEY and SVGAGI. This CDR3 has 16 amino acids. The V gene end was trimmed by 6 bases and the J gene end by 6 bases; junction bases not matched to a gene: 11. CDR3: CASSRPRTGDPGELFF. The CDR3 DNA reads TGTGCCAGCAGCCGCCCAAGGACAGGGGATCCCGGGGAGCTGTTTTTT.

The V call is TRBV7-3, the J call TRBJ2-1; 14 nucleotides agree with TRBD2. V gave up 4 bases and J gave up 3 bases; unmatched junction bases: 5. The CDR3 spans 17 residues. The germline CDR1 and CDR2 sequences are SGHTA and FQGTGA. The CDR3 nucleotides are TGTGCCAGCAGCTCACAAGGACTAGCGGGAGGCTACAATGAGCAGTTCTTC. Translating gives CASSSQGLAGGYNEQFF.

This sequence joins TRBV5-1 and TRBJ2-5; D is undetermined. The J call is in doubt because the DNA end fits TRBJ2-7 better. Germline lookup yields CDR1 SGHRS and CDR2 YFSETQ. CDR3 length: 16 residues. Here the CDR3 reads CASSPLRLNFFDEQYF. The DNA of the CDR3 is TGCGCCAGCAGCCCCCTTCGCCTAAACTTTTTCGACGAGCAGTACTTC.

This clonotype appeared a single time. This chain uses TRBV7-3 with TRBJ2-2; TRBD1 matches 9 bases. Germline lookup yields CDR1 SGHTA and CDR2 FQGTGA. The CDR3 length is 15 residues. Losses at the gene ends were 4 bases for V and 6 bases for J; bases not matched to a gene: 6. DNA of the CDR3: TGTGCCAGCAGCTCCACAGGGGGCTCTTCCGGGGAGCTGTTTTTT. Encoded protein: CASSSTGGSSGELFF.

This clonotype was seen more than once but under ten times. The chain links TRBV29-1 to TRBJ2-7; no clear D. The CDR3 is made up of 9 amino acids. Trimming shortened V by 6 bases and J by 7 bases, and 7 bases separated the two germline ends. The V gene's germline CDR1 is SQVTM and CDR2 ANQGSEA. The CDR3 reads CSVEIEQYF. Here the CDR3 DNA reads TGCAGCGTCGAAATTGAGCAGTACTTC.

The rearrangement links TRBV4-1 to TRBJ1-2; D gene uncertain. V was clipped by 0 bases and J by 2 bases, with 7 bases between them. In germline, CDR1 is MGHRA, CDR2 YSYEKL. CDR3 size: 14 residues. The CDR3 here is CASSQESVNYGYTF. The CDR3 DNA follows: TGCGCCAGCAGCCAAGAGTCGGTCAACTATGGCTACACCTTC.

The chain employs TRBV6-5 and TRBJ2-1, with D hard to call. Germline CDR1 reads MNHEY; CDR2 reads SVGAGI. The V gene lost 0 bases and the J gene lost 8 bases, with 8 bases spanning the gap. This CDR3 comprises 13 residues. CDR3: CASSYSNRDEQFF. For the CDR3, the DNA is TGTGCCAGCAGTTACTCGAATCGAGATGAGCAGTTCTTC.

DNA for the CDR3: TGTGCCAGCTCACCACCGGACAGGGCCAGGGGGGGCTACACCTTC. The encoded protein is CASSPPDRARGGYTF. The genes are TRBV18 and TRBJ1-2, with 8 bases identical to TRBD1. CDR1 and CDR2 (germline): KGHSH, LQKENI. J lost 8 bases, V lost 0 bases, and 8 bases had no gene match. This CDR3 has 15 residues.

V is TRBV7-2 and J is TRBJ1-1; possibly TRBD1 for D (5 bases). Germline V gene sequence: CDR1 SGHTA, CDR2 FQGNSA. The CDR3 runs to 14 residues. The V gene lost 5 bases and the J gene lost 1 base, with 11 bases spanning the gap. The CDR3 bases are TGTGCCAGCAGCCAGCTCCAGGGGAACACTGAAGCTTTCTTT. Translating it yields CASSQLQGNTEAFF.

The J gene is TRBJ2-7, the V gene TRBV5-1; TRBD1 matches at 8 bases. Germline V gene lookup returns CDR1 SGHRS and CDR2 YFSETQ. The CDR3 sequence is 14 residues long. V was pared by 5 bases and J by 2 bases, with 6 bases of the junction left unmatched. The CDR3 is CASRRTGSAYEQYF. The CDR3 DNA sequence: TGCGCCAGCAGAAGGACAGGGAGTGCCTACGAGCAGTACTTC.

In its sample, this clonotype was seen a few times. The rearrangement uses TRBV15 and TRBJ2-3; D call uncertain. CDR3 length: 15 residues. V dropped 0 bases and J dropped 2 bases, with 9 bases sitting between them. Germline V gives CDR1 LNHNV, CDR2 YYDKDF (reference sequence). The CDR3 sequence: CATSRDRLSTDTQYF. The CDR3 DNA sequence: TGTGCCACCAGCAGAGATCGTCTCTCCACAGATACGCAGTATTTT.

In its sample, this clonotype was seen a few times. The chain recombines TRBV20-1 with TRBJ2-7, with 7 bases fitting TRBD1. In germline, CDR1 is DFQATT, CDR2 SNEGSKA (reference sequence). The CDR3 covers 13 residues. J gave up 4 bases and V 5 bases, and 8 bases lay outside the gene matches. DNA of the CDR3: TGCAGTGCTTACACAGGGGCGGATTACGAGCAGTACTTC. It encodes CSAYTGADYEQYF.

This clonotype was recorded a few times. V is TRBV11-1 and J is TRBJ1-1; D remains unclear. Trimming removed 3 bases at V and 2 bases at J, with 7 bases between. CDR1 and CDR2 from the germline V gene are SGHAT and FQDESV (reference sequence). CDR3 length equals 13 residues. Here the CDR3 reads CASSFQPNTEAFF. DNA of the CDR3: TGTGCCAGCAGCTTTCAACCCAACACTGAAGCTTTCTTT.

V and J are TRBV3-1 and TRBJ2-1, with a tentative D call TRBD2 (5 bases). This CDR3 contains 14 residues. V lost 4 bases and J 5 bases, leaving 12 bases between the germline ends. The germline V gene encodes CDR1 LGHDT and CDR2 YNNKEL (reference sequence). The CDR3 here is CASSPLGVDNEQFF. CDR3 coding DNA: TGTGCCAGCAGCCCCCTGGGAGTGGACAATGAGCAGTTCTTC.

This clonotype was seen a single time. The chain joins TRBV20-1 to TRBJ2-7; D may match TRBD1 or TRBD2 (5 bases each). The J call may be incorrect, as the DNA end agrees better with TRBJ2-5. The CDR3 is 14 amino acids. Germline values: CDR1 DFQATT, CDR2 SNEGSKA (reference sequence). The CDR3 coding sequence is TGCAGTGCTAGAGCGGGGACGACAATCGGGACCCAGTACTTC. Protein product: CSARAGTTIGTQYF.

V gene TRBV20-1 combines with J gene TRBJ2-1; D might be TRBD1 (5 bases). Per germline, CDR1 DFQATT and CDR2 SNEGSKA (reference sequence). The CDR3 sequence is 15 residues long. Trimming stripped 3 bases from V and 0 bases from J, with 12 bases between. The CDR3 bases are TGCAGTGCTAGCGCGACAGAGAGCTCCTACAATGAGCAGTTCTTC. Protein: CSASATESSYNEQFF.